Shown below are 21 T cell receptor beta chains from a single sample sequenced in a study of blood T cell repertoires in COVID-19. Here immunoSEQ multiplex PCR was the method, and the copy in TCRdb shows in-frame clones only, minus some. Of fewer than 200,000 clones in the sample, 74% were seen once. Sequencing used peripheral blood. The origin of the receptors is a woman aged 80 or older with acute or convalescent COVID-19.

In this sample, this clone turned up a few times. V usage is TRBV4-3 and J usage is TRBJ1-6; tentative D call: TRBD1 (6 bases). Trimming removed 2 bases at V and 5 bases at J, with 10 bases between. The germline V gene has CDR1 LGHNA and CDR2 YSLEER. The CDR3 covers 15 residues. The CDR3 coding sequence is TGCGCCAGCAGCCAAATCCCAGGGGATAATTCACCCCTCCACTTT. Translation gives CASSQIPGDNSPLHF.

This clone has a single count. V is TRBV19 and J is TRBJ1-1; TRBD1 might be the D (6 bases). Germline V gives CDR1 LNHDA, CDR2 SQIVND (reference sequence). This CDR3 is 14 amino acids long. V shed 5 bases and J shed 0 bases, with 10 bases lying between them. CDR3 sequence: CASSFTGLNTEAFF. The CDR3 DNA is TGTGCCAGTAGTTTTACAGGGCTGAACACTGAAGCTTTCTTT.

The V gene is TRBV10-2, the J gene TRBJ2-7; the match to TRBD2 covers 7 bases. This CDR3 comprises 14 residues. V was clipped by 2 bases and J by 0 bases; unmatched bases: 1. Germline V gene sequence: CDR1 WSHSY, CDR2 SAAADI. This CDR3 reads CASSETSASYEQYF. The CDR3 DNA reads TGCGCCAGCAGTGAGACTAGCGCCTCCTACGAGCAGTACTTC.

The chain couples TRBV3-1 (or the pseudogene TRBV3-2) to TRBJ1-5; TRBD1 might be the D (6 bases). This CDR3 is 16 amino acids long. V was clipped by 4 bases and J by 0 bases, with 13 bases between them. Germline values: CDR1 LGHDT, CDR2 YNNKEL (reference sequence). The CDR3 protein is CASSPFRGPSNQPQHF. The CDR3 nucleotides are TGTGCCAGCAGCCCCTTCAGGGGACCTAGCAATCAGCCCCAGCATTTT.

The chain carries TRBV7-9 and TRBJ1-1; D not certain. The V end was cut by 1 base, the J end by 9 bases, with 6 bases between. The germline gives CDR1 SEHNR, CDR2 FQNEAQ (reference sequence). The CDR3 has 11 amino acids. The CDR3 DNA reads as TGTGCCAGCAGCTTAGAGAGCAAAGCTTTCTTT. This codes for CASSLESKAFF.

The chain is built from TRBV29-1 and TRBJ2-1, with 9 bases identical to TRBD2. The CDR3 totals 18 residues. Germline V gene lookup returns CDR1 SQVTM and CDR2 ANQGSEA. With 3 bases clipped from V and 4 bases from J, the junction kept 16 bases outside the gene matches. The CDR3 region has the DNA TGCAGCGTTGAGGGGGTTGGCGGGAGGGCCGGTGGTTACAATGAGCAGTTCTTC. Protein: CSVEGVGGRAGGYNEQFF.

The rearrangement joins TRBV18 to TRBJ2-5; TRBD2 aligns across 7 bases. The germline CDR1 and CDR2 sequences are KGHSH and LQKENI. J was trimmed by 1 base and V by 6 bases; bases with no gene match: 8. CDR3 size: 15 residues. As DNA, the CDR3 is TGTGCCAGCTCCAAAGGATGGGGGGGCCAAGAGACCCAGTACTTC. Protein: CASSKGWGGQETQYF.

The chain links TRBV24-1 to TRBJ2-1; the D is unclear. There are 13 residues in the CDR3. The germline V and J ends were trimmed by 1 base and 8 bases, with 8 bases remaining between them. From germline, CDR1 is KGHDR and CDR2 SFDVKD. The CDR3, as DNA: TGTGCCACCAGTGATTTTGTCAAATATGAGCAGTTCTTC. Its translation is CATSDFVKYEQFF.

The J gene is TRBJ2-1, the V gene TRBV6-5, with 8 bases aligning to TRBD1. Per the germline V gene, CDR1 is MNHEY and CDR2 is SVGAGI. The CDR3 covers 15 residues. Trimming at V came to 7 bases and at J to 1 base, leaving 6 bases not matched to a gene. CDR3 sequence (DNA): TGTGCCAGCACCCAGGACAGGGATTCCTACAATGAGCAGTTCTTC. Its protein is CASTQDRDSYNEQFF.

The chain uses TRBV5-4 and TRBJ2-5; TRBD2 matches 7 bases. The germline V gene encodes CDR1 SGHNT and CDR2 YYREEE (reference sequence). With V trimmed by 3 bases and J by 3 bases, 2 bases remained unmatched. This CDR3 is 13 amino acids long. The CDR3 loop reads CASSSGLEETQYF. CDR3 DNA sequence: TGTGCCAGCAGCTCTGGACTAGAAGAGACCCAGTACTTC.

This clone was seen a handful of times. Other DNA sequences in this sample translate to the same CDR3. The genes are TRBV6-1 and TRBJ1-3; 7 nucleotides align to TRBD1. The CDR3 runs 15 residues. Germline CDR1 MNHNS, CDR2 SASEGT. The J segment lost 4 bases and the V segment lost 2 bases, leaving 5 bases of the junction unmatched. The DNA of the CDR3 is TGTGCCAGCAGTGAATTGGGGACAGACGGAAACACCATATATTTT. This gives the protein CASSELGTDGNTIYF.

The J gene is TRBJ2-1, the V gene TRBV18, with TRBD2 matching over 7 bases. The CDR3 totals 15 residues. Trimming took 2 bases from V and 3 from J; bases not matched to a gene: 4. Germline loops: CDR1 KGHSH, CDR2 LQKENI. Here the CDR3 reads CASSPGSGLYNEQFF. The CDR3 DNA reads as TGTGCCAGCTCACCAGGTAGCGGGCTCTACAATGAGCAGTTCTTC.

The sample holds a few counts of this clone. The chain links TRBV2 to TRBJ1-4, with 8 bases lining up with TRBD1. J gave up 8 bases and V 0 bases, and 5 bases lay outside the gene matches. The CDR3 is made up of 15 amino acids. Looked up from germline, CDR1 is SNHLY and CDR2 is FYNNEI. The CDR3 region is CASSEARQGYEKLFF. CDR3 nucleotides: TGTGCCAGCAGTGAAGCGCGACAGGGGTACGAAAAACTGTTTTTT.

The chain employs TRBV27 and TRBJ1-1; maybe TRBD1 (5 bases). CDR1 MNHEY and CDR2 SMNVEV come from the germline V gene (reference sequence). Trimming took 5 bases from V and 4 from J, leaving 20 bases between them. The CDR3 contains 16 residues. The CDR3 bases are TGTGCCAGCAGTATCACGGCCCGGGGGACGAGCACTGAAGCTTTCTTT. It specifies CASSITARGTSTEAFF.

The chain carries TRBV2 and TRBJ2-3, with TRBD2 as a possible D gene (7 bases). The CDR3 extends over 15 amino acids. CDR1 is SNHLY, CDR2 FYNNEI, per germline. V was pared by 6 bases and J by 0 bases, with 13 bases between. The CDR3 coding sequence is TGTGCCAGCAGATGGGGGGGGCCTAGCACAGATACGCAGTATTTT. This sequence encodes CASRWGGPSTDTQYF.

The chain is built from TRBV7-3 and TRBJ2-1, with 10 bases identical to TRBD1. Germline CDR1 reads SGHTA; CDR2 reads FQGTGA. This CDR3 contains 15 residues. V shed 5 bases and J 10 bases; nucleotides not matched to a gene: 11. In DNA, the CDR3 is TGTGCCAGCAGCACTGACAGGGGGCTATCCCTAGAGCAGTTCTTC. Translating it yields CASSTDRGLSLEQFF.

The chain employs TRBV19 and TRBJ2-1; possible D gene TRBD2, 6 bases. The CDR3 runs 16 residues. Germline lookup yields CDR1 LNHDA and CDR2 SQIVND (reference sequence). V lost 8 bases and J lost 0, with 17 bases in between. CDR3 coding DNA: TGTGCCAGTGCGACTTTGGAGGGTATCTCCTACAATGAGCAGTTCTTC. Its translation: CASATLEGISYNEQFF.

The V and J genes are TRBV7-8 and TRBJ1-2, with D unresolved. Germline loops: CDR1 SGHVS, CDR2 FQNEAQ. The CDR3 totals 14 residues. The V and J ends lost 2 bases and 8 bases respectively, with 15 bases between them. The CDR3 DNA reads as TGTGCCAGCAGCTTACCTGTCGGGGTGGCCGGCTACACCTTC. As protein: CASSLPVGVAGYTF.

In its sample, this clone was seen a few times. This chain connects TRBV10-3 to TRBJ1-1; possibly TRBD1 for D (6 bases). This CDR3 spans 14 amino acids. Trimming took 7 bases from V and 7 from J, leaving 19 bases between them. Germline V CDR1 and CDR2: ENHRY, SYGVKD. CDR3 sequence: CAITQKPGTNEAFF. The DNA for the CDR3 is TGTGCCATCACCCAAAAACCCGGGACAAATGAAGCTTTCTTT.

This clone was seen more than once but under ten times. V and J are TRBV12-3 or TRBV12-4 and TRBJ1-4; TRBD1 might be the D (6 bases). V lost 5 bases to trimming and J lost 8 bases, with 12 bases between them. The CDR3 contains 13 residues. The CDR3 DNA is TGTGCCAGCAGTCTCAACAGGGCCGAAAAACTGTTTTTT. Translating it yields CASSLNRAEKLFF.

The J gene is TRBJ1-4, the V gene TRBV27, with D perhaps matching TRBD1 (6 bases). V shed 7 bases and J shed 0 bases, with 9 bases lying between them. In germline, CDR1 is MNHEY, CDR2 SMNVEV (reference sequence). This CDR3 comprises 14 residues. CDR3 nucleotides: TGTGCCAGCACCTCAGGGGCAACTAATGAAAAACTGTTTTTT. Its translation: CASTSGATNEKLFF.